A selection of T cell receptor beta chains follows, all from one sample in a study of identical twins. MiXCR, applied by TCRdb to the 5' RACE reads, yields one record per CDR3 protein. The top ten hold roughly 1.5% of the sample, which has about 890,000 distinct CDR3 sequences, about 12% seen once. This sample was shared with a second study, whose subject was yellow fever vaccine responses in identical twins.

The sample taken for sequencing was PBMCs. These receptors were collected from a woman aged 18-29 years in good health. The CDR3 runs from the conserved cysteine through the conserved F or W. A D gene is named only where the DNA matches it firmly. Clone size is stated in some rows and not others, as once, few, many or a class when expanded.

D gene	J gene	V gene	clone size	CDR3 DNA	CDR3 protein
TRBD1	TRBJ1-5	TRBV3-1	few	TGTGCCAGCAGCCAAGAGGCAGGGGGGCAGCCCCAGCATTTT	CASSQEAGGQPQHF
TRBD1	TRBJ2-5	TRBV6-1	-	TGTGCCAGCAGTCGCTCCCAGGGGGTGGCGACCCAGTACTTC	CASSRSQGVATQYF
-	TRBJ2-7	TRBV14	-	TGTGCCAGCAGCCAAGATGGGGCAGGGTACTACGAGCAGTACTTC	CASSQDGAGYYEQYF
-	TRBJ2-5	TRBV3-1	-	TGTGCCAGCAGCCAAGGTCTGGGGGCAGTTTTGGAGACCCAGTACTTC	CASSQGLGAVLETQYF
TRBD2	TRBJ2-5	TRBV20-1	-	TGCAGTGCTAGAGATCTTAAGCGGGGGGAAGAGACCCAGTACTTC	CSARDLKRGEETQYF
-	TRBJ1-5	TRBV25-1	few	TGTGCCAGCAGTGGAGGGACTAACAATCAGCCCCAGCATTTT	CASSGGTNNQPQHF
-	TRBJ1-2	TRBV12-3/TRBV12-4	many	TGTGCCAGCAGTGCGTCCCTGGGCGGCTACACCTTC	CASSASLGGYTF
-	TRBJ2-6	TRBV11-2	-	TGTGCCAGCAGCTTAACTTGGGCTGGGGCCAACGTCCTGACTTTC	CASSLTWAGANVLTF
-	TRBJ2-2	TRBV3-1	few	TGTGCCAGCAGCCACAGCGGTCTCGCCGGGGAGCTGTTTTTT	CASSHSGLAGELFF
-	TRBJ2-1	TRBV12-3/TRBV12-4	many	TGTGCCACCCGTTCCCCGGGATTTTCGAATGAGCAGTTCTTC	CATRSPGFSNEQFF
-	TRBJ2-7	TRBV6-1	-	TGTGCCAGCAGTGAATTTAGGCGGGCGTCCTCCTACGAGCAGTACTTC	CASSEFRRASSYEQYF
-	TRBJ2-2	TRBV6-1	-	TGTGCCAGCAGTGAGGTTATTCTGACGAGGGGCACCGGGGAGCTGTTTTTT	CASSEVILTRGTGELFF
-	TRBJ2-2	TRBV15	few	TGTGCCACCAGCAGAGATGGGTTTGGGGGGGCAGGGACCGGGGAGCTGTTTTTT	CATSRDGFGGAGTGELFF
-	TRBJ1-1	TRBV12-3/TRBV12-4	many	TGTGCCAGCACAATCCGGGGGGCGAACACTGAAGCTTTCTTT	CASTIRGANTEAFF
-	TRBJ2-7	TRBV11-2	few	TGTGCCAGCAGCTTAGAACCGGTCTACGAGCAGTACTTC	CASSLEPVYEQYF
-	TRBJ2-2	TRBV5-1	few	TGCGCCAGCACTACGGGAATGAACACCGGGGAGCTGTTTTTT	CASTTGMNTGELFF
-	TRBJ2-2	TRBV25-1	few	TGTGCCAGCAGTGAATCAAAAGGGAACACCGGGGAGCTGTTTTTT	CASSESKGNTGELFF
-	TRBJ2-4	TRBV7-9	many	TGTGCCAGCAGCCGGGACTGGCATGAGAACATTCAGTACTTC	CASSRDWHENIQYF
-	TRBJ2-1	TRBV12-3/TRBV12-4	many	TGTGCCAGCTGTCCAGGCGGGAATGAGCAGTTCTTC	CASCPGGNEQFF
-	TRBJ1-1	TRBV25-1	few	TGTGCCAGCAGTGGGTTCCCACAAGGTTCGGGCGCTTTCTTT	CASSGFPQGSGAFF
-	TRBJ1-5	TRBV4-1	many	TGCGCCAGCAGCCAAGTAGAAGGGCAGCCCCAGCATTTT	CASSQVEGQPQHF
-	TRBJ1-1	TRBV24-1	many	TGTGCCACCAGTGATCCGACGGGGTCGGCTTTCTTT	CATSDPTGSAFF
-	TRBJ2-3	TRBV28	few	TGTGCCAGCAGCCCGTTCGGAGGGGCAGGGGCAGATACGCAGTATTTT	CASSPFGGAGADTQYF
TRBD2	TRBJ2-7	TRBV28	many	TGTGCCAGCAGTCCCCAGCGGGGTCGGGAGCAGTACTTC	CASSPQRGREQYF
-	TRBJ1-1	TRBV5-1	many	TGCGCCAGCAGCTCTTCGGATATGAGTTCTGAAGCTTTCTTT	CASSSSDMSSEAFF
TRBD1	TRBJ1-2	TRBV20-1	few	TGCAGTGCAAGGGACAGGGAGTATGGCTACACCTTC	CSARDREYGYTF
TRBD1	TRBJ2-1	TRBV9	-	TGTGCCAGCAGCAGGTGGGGACAGGGGGCATATGAGCAGTTCTTC	CASSRWGQGAYEQFF
-	TRBJ2-1	TRBV6-1	-	TGTGCCAGCAGAAGACTTGACTCCGGGTACAATGAGCAGTTCTTC	CASRRLDSGYNEQFF
TRBD1	TRBJ2-2	TRBV12-3/TRBV12-4	-	TGTGCCAGCAGCGGGACAGGGAAAGGGGAGCTGTTTTTT	CASSGTGKGELFF
-	TRBJ1-6	TRBV5-1	few	TGCGCCAGCAGCTTGTGGGGACAAACTCCCCTCCACTTT	CASSLWGQTPLHF
-	TRBJ2-3	TRBV5-1	few	TGCGCCAGCAGCTTGGCCTTTGTAGATACGCAGTATTTT	CASSLAFVDTQYF
TRBD2	TRBJ2-1	TRBV10-3	-	TGTGCCATCAGTCCTAATCGGACTAGCGGGAGGATGTATGAGCAGTTCTTC	CAISPNRTSGRMYEQFF
TRBD2	TRBJ2-3	TRBV2	-	TGTGCCAGCAGGCAGCTAGCGGAAACAGATACGCAGTCTTTT	CASRQLAETDTQSF
-	TRBJ1-4	TRBV20-1	-	TGCAGTGCTAGAGTGGGGGGGGCGCAAACTAATGAAAAACTGTTTTTT	CSARVGGAQTNEKLFF
-	TRBJ2-1	TRBV20-1	-	TGCAGTGCTAGAAGACTAGGGGGGAGGGGCTACAATGAGCAGTTCTTC	CSARRLGGRGYNEQFF
-	TRBJ1-1	TRBV20-1	few	TGCAGTGCTACGCCGATTGGCCGACTCAACACTGAAGCTTTCTTT	CSATPIGRLNTEAFF
TRBD1	TRBJ2-6	TRBV3-1	-	TGTGCCAGCAGCCTTGGACAGGGGATAACTGGGGCCAACGTCCTGACTTTC	CASSLGQGITGANVLTF
TRBD2	TRBJ2-7	TRBV4-2	-	TGTGCCAGCAGCCAAGATGATCGGACTAGCGGGAGTTACGAGCAGTACTTC	CASSQDDRTSGSYEQYF
-	TRBJ2-2	TRBV10-3	-	TGTGCCATCAGCGCACAGGGTAACACCGGGGAGCTGTTTTTT	CAISAQGNTGELFF